These T cell receptor beta chains were read from a single sample in a study of blood T cells in healthy people across ages. MiXCR was run by TCRdb on the 5' RACE reads, yielding one entry per CDR3 protein. The repertoire holds some 1.6 million distinct CDR3 sequences, with about 35% as singletons. The sequencing sample was made of blood. The receptor set was obtained from a woman in her 30s in good health. Both conserved end residues are part of each CDR3. A D gene is named only where the DNA matches it firmly. Size tells how often a clone was seen (once, few, many) or the class of an expanded clone, and some rows leave it out.

CASSSEGRVDTQYF	TGTGCCAGCAGTTCTGAGGGCCGGGTAGATACGCAGTATTTT	TRBJ2-3	few	TRBV12-3/TRBV12-4	NA
CSESSYGYTF	TGCAGTGAATCTAGCTATGGCTACACCTTC	TRBJ1-2	NA	TRBV20-1	NA
CASSAALGEKLFF	TGTGCCAGCTCAGCGGCCTTAGGGGAAAAACTGTTTTTT	TRBJ1-4	NA	TRBV18	NA
CASTSGGADTEAFF	TGTGCCAGCACCTCGGGGGGGGCGGACACTGAAGCTTTCTTT	TRBJ1-1	NA	TRBV2	NA
CSALTSGNYVQYF	TGCAGTGCTCTCACTAGCGGGAACTACGTGCAGTACTTC	TRBJ2-7	NA	TRBV20-1	TRBD2
CASSLEAVGDEQYF	TGTGCCAGCAGCTTAGAAGCGGTGGGGGACGAGCAGTACTTC	TRBJ2-7	NA	TRBV11-2	NA
CASSRAGGSLSEQYF	TGCGCCAGCAGCAGGGCGGGCGGGAGTTTAAGCGAGCAGTACTTC	TRBJ2-7	NA	TRBV5-1	TRBD2
CASSPGAGSHEQYF	TGTGCCAGCTCACCAGGGGCAGGGTCGCACGAGCAGTACTTC	TRBJ2-7	few	TRBV18	NA
CASSPYSSGGYNEQFF	TGTGCCAGCAGCCCCTACTCTAGCGGGGGCTACAATGAGCAGTTCTTC	TRBJ2-1	NA	TRBV7-9	TRBD2
CASSQETAYNNEQFF	TGTGCCAGCAGCCAAGAGACAGCTTATAACAATGAGCAGTTCTTC	TRBJ2-1	NA	TRBV3-1	NA
CSVVLQITDTQYF	TGCAGCGTTGTTCTGCAGATCACAGATACGCAGTATTTT	TRBJ2-3	many	TRBV29-1	NA
CGARDQTGQYNSEQFF	TGCGGTGCTAGAGATCAAACGGGACAGTACAATAGTGAGCAGTTCTTC	TRBJ2-1	NA	TRBV20-1	TRBD1